This TCR beta chain came from a study of patients and donors after allogeneic stem cell transplantation. This clonotype showed up just a few times. TCRdb ran MiXCR on the RT-PCR reads and lists one entry per CDR3 protein. The top ten hold approximately 79% of the sample, which has 37,000 or so distinct CDR3 sequences, 30% to 40% seen once. Germline loops: CDR1 KGHSY, CDR2 FQNENV. CDR3 size: 12 residues. Trimming stripped 4 bases from V and 4 bases from J, with 7 bases between. The sequenced sample consisted of blood, either unsorted or a sorted T cell fraction (not recorded which). This receptor was obtained from a human donor who was either an allogeneic HSCT recipient or a stem cell or donor lymphocyte infusion donor (not recorded which). It is not recorded whose cells these are; they may come from a transplant donor. The chain joins TRBV16 to TRBJ1-2; D gene unclear. The CDR3 sequence is CASSPGVYGYTF. The CDR3 DNA is TGTGCCAGCAGCCCCGGGGTCTATGGCTACACCTTC.